These T cell receptor beta chains were read from a single sample in a study of T cells in Graves' hyperthyroidism and ophthalmopathy. One entry per CDR3 protein results from TCRdb running MiXCR on the multiplex PCR reads. There are 540,000 or so distinct CDR3 sequences in the sample; around a sixth occur only once, and around 6.6% lies in the top ten. Sequenced: blood. Receptors were obtained from a woman in her twenties or thirties with Graves' hyperthyroidism. Both conserved end residues are part of each CDR3. The order of the fields is V gene, J gene, CDR3 protein.

v_gene: TRBV3-1
j_gene: TRBJ1-4
CDR3aa: CASSRLRGATNEKLFF

v_gene: TRBV7-3
j_gene: TRBJ2-5
CDR3aa: CASSPHPGETQYF

v_gene: TRBV4-1
j_gene: TRBJ2-1
CDR3aa: CASSQEAQQFF

v_gene: TRBV20-1
j_gene: TRBJ2-7
CDR3aa: CSAAGFDEQYF

v_gene: TRBV30
j_gene: TRBJ2-7
CDR3aa: CAWSVPQGAHYEQYF

v_gene: TRBV3-1
j_gene: TRBJ2-2
CDR3aa: CASSQGTSGWTTGELFF

v_gene: TRBV27
j_gene: TRBJ1-5
CDR3aa: CASGRGGLNQPQHF

v_gene: TRBV7-2
j_gene: TRBJ2-5
CDR3aa: CASSNNQRGTQETQYF

v_gene: TRBV11-2
j_gene: TRBJ2-2
CDR3aa: CASSLLFIPSLAGDTGELFF

v_gene: TRBV3-1
j_gene: TRBJ2-7
CDR3aa: CASSLEQGRGLEQYF

v_gene: TRBV29-1
j_gene: TRBJ2-3
CDR3aa: CSVRDWGSPDTQYF

v_gene: TRBV12-3/TRBV12-4
j_gene: TRBJ1-1
CDR3aa: CASSLPDRGVTEAFF

v_gene: TRBV5-6
j_gene: TRBJ2-1
CDR3aa: CASIGTSVSYNEQFF

v_gene: TRBV6-1
j_gene: TRBJ2-2
CDR3aa: CASRAGAGGTGELFF

v_gene: TRBV4-1
j_gene: TRBJ2-7
CDR3aa: CASSQETRDEQYF

v_gene: TRBV12-3/TRBV12-4
j_gene: TRBJ1-1
CDR3aa: CASSLRTGTTPNTEAFF

v_gene: TRBV20-1
j_gene: TRBJ2-7
CDR3aa: CSASLYEQYF

v_gene: TRBV7-9
j_gene: TRBJ2-7
CDR3aa: CASSLAPRAYEQYF

v_gene: TRBV4-3
j_gene: TRBJ2-7
CDR3aa: CASSQGTGTSYEQYF

v_gene: TRBV12-3/TRBV12-4
j_gene: TRBJ2-2
CDR3aa: CASSLDAGGGELFF

v_gene: TRBV5-1
j_gene: TRBJ2-7
CDR3aa: CASSPVAGAAYEQYF

v_gene: TRBV24-1
j_gene: TRBJ2-1
CDR3aa: CATSDSQGNDEQFF

v_gene: TRBV19
j_gene: TRBJ2-1
CDR3aa: CASSREYSYNEQSF

v_gene: TRBV11-1
j_gene: TRBJ2-4
CDR3aa: CASGVFAKNIQYF

v_gene: TRBV5-6
j_gene: TRBJ2-3
CDR3aa: CASSLLPGVETDTQYF

v_gene: TRBV5-1
j_gene: TRBJ1-5
CDR3aa: CASSLAGYRNQPQHF

v_gene: TRBV18
j_gene: TRBJ2-7
CDR3aa: CASSPPSGPISYEQYF

v_gene: TRBV9
j_gene: TRBJ2-3
CDR3aa: CASSVGRSAGYTDTQYF

v_gene: TRBV3-1
j_gene: TRBJ2-1
CDR3aa: CASSQGGLAGAEQFF

v_gene: TRBV19
j_gene: TRBJ1-2
CDR3aa: CASSIVLAYGYTF

v_gene: TRBV28
j_gene: TRBJ2-3
CDR3aa: CASSSYRSPSTDTQYF

v_gene: TRBV7-9
j_gene: TRBJ2-1
CDR3aa: CASSLAGEWNEQFF

v_gene: TRBV12-3/TRBV12-4
j_gene: TRBJ2-1
CDR3aa: CASSLGFGTSEEYEQFF

v_gene: TRBV7-3
j_gene: TRBJ2-4
CDR3aa: CASSELGSGNIQYF

v_gene: TRBV28
j_gene: TRBJ2-5
CDR3aa: CASSVGTDQETQYF

v_gene: TRBV27
j_gene: TRBJ1-6
CDR3aa: CASSVTVAPRNSPLHF

v_gene: TRBV5-1
j_gene: TRBJ2-1
CDR3aa: CASSSLAGFRNEQFF

v_gene: TRBV27
j_gene: TRBJ1-5
CDR3aa: CASSPTGMDLQPQHF

v_gene: TRBV19
j_gene: TRBJ2-2
CDR3aa: CASSNRVDSQYTGELFF

v_gene: TRBV12-3/TRBV12-4
j_gene: TRBJ2-5
CDR3aa: CASRQGSAKETQYF

v_gene: TRBV30
j_gene: TRBJ1-1
CDR3aa: CAWAGQTDTEAFF

v_gene: TRBV28
j_gene: TRBJ2-3
CDR3aa: CASSLDPDRAGDGTDTQYF

v_gene: TRBV28
j_gene: TRBJ2-7
CDR3aa: CASRSTSGSYHEQYF

v_gene: TRBV4-1
j_gene: TRBJ2-1
CDR3aa: CASSQGLAGRPFF

v_gene: TRBV6-1
j_gene: TRBJ2-3
CDR3aa: CASSPGQGIIDTQYF

v_gene: TRBV10-3
j_gene: TRBJ2-3
CDR3aa: CAISASGGSDTQYF

v_gene: TRBV4-3
j_gene: TRBJ2-2
CDR3aa: CASSPGLAGGRAGELFF

v_gene: TRBV20-1
j_gene: TRBJ2-3
CDR3aa: CSAEMPRGTDTQYF

v_gene: TRBV7-9
j_gene: TRBJ2-6
CDR3aa: CASSSSFGVGANVLTF

v_gene: TRBV5-6
j_gene: TRBJ2-4
CDR3aa: CASSLGTTLAKNIQYF

v_gene: TRBV5-1
j_gene: TRBJ2-3
CDR3aa: CASSPLPGFGDTQYF

v_gene: TRBV6-2/TRBV6-3
j_gene: TRBJ1-5
CDR3aa: CASSYGWGNQPQHF

v_gene: TRBV9
j_gene: TRBJ2-1
CDR3aa: CASSVGPLAPGYNEQFF

v_gene: TRBV5-1
j_gene: TRBJ2-1
CDR3aa: CASSPQGRGEQFF

v_gene: TRBV2
j_gene: TRBJ2-7
CDR3aa: CASSPQGTLREQYF

v_gene: TRBV25-1
j_gene: TRBJ2-1
CDR3aa: CASSESRGNSFEQFF

v_gene: TRBV20-1
j_gene: TRBJ2-7
CDR3aa: CSARTGEGAYEQYF

v_gene: TRBV7-3
j_gene: TRBJ2-1
CDR3aa: CASSHTSGSSYNEQFF